A single sample gave rise to the 26 T cell receptor beta chains below, sequenced in a study of beta chain features in type 1 diabetes. Sequenced material consisted of expressed TCRB transcripts (all of the isolated RNA was reverse transcribed). Produced via immunoSEQ multiplex PCR; TCRdb's table is partial and in-frame only. The table lists some 410,000 clones, about an eighth of them singletons. The sequencing sample was made of naive CD4+ T cells from blood. All receptors derive from a woman aged 18-29 years in good health.

In this sample, this clone turned up a few times. This chain uses TRBV7-6 with TRBJ1-4; no clear D gene. The CDR3 is made up of 13 amino acids. The ends were cut back, 5 bases at V and 4 bases at J, with 8 bases in the middle. Germline values: CDR1 SGHVS, CDR2 FNYEAQ. CDR3 sequence reads: CASSLLGNEKLFF. Here the CDR3 DNA reads TGTGCCAGCAGCCTCTTGGGTAATGAAAAACTGTTTTTT.

This clone was recorded a few times. This chain connects TRBV18 to TRBJ2-3; 9 nucleotides agree with TRBD2. Germline CDR1 reads KGHSH; CDR2 reads LQKENI. The CDR3 loop spans 14 amino acids. V lost 5 bases, J lost 4 bases, and 4 bases stayed unmatched. CDR3 residues: CASSSTSGADTQYF. Here the CDR3 DNA reads TGTGCCAGCTCATCGACTAGCGGCGCAGATACGCAGTATTTT.

The chain is built from TRBV4-3 and TRBJ2-3, with D perhaps TRBD2 (6 bases). Germline loops: CDR1 LGHNA, CDR2 YSLEER. CDR3 length: 15 residues. Trimming cost V 4 bases and J 3 bases, with 14 bases left between them. The CDR3 DNA reads as TGCGCCAGCAGCCCCCAGGTGGGGGGAACAGATACGCAGTATTTT. The encoded protein is CASSPQVGGTDTQYF.

The CDR3 nucleotides read TGCGCCAGCAGCCAAACAGGGATAATAAGCAATCAGCCCCAGCATTTT. Translating gives CASSQTGIISNQPQHF. This sequence joins TRBV4-1 and TRBJ1-5, with D tentatively TRBD1 (6 bases). CDR3 length: 16 amino acids. V gave up 2 bases and J gave up 1 base, with 12 bases separating them. The germline CDR1 and CDR2 sequences are MGHRA and YSYEKL.

Here the CDR3 reads CASSLSGTSYNEQFF. The CDR3, as DNA: TGTGCCAGCAGCTTAAGCGGGACATCCTACAATGAGCAGTTCTTC. The chain joins TRBV11-3 to TRBJ2-1, with D possibly being TRBD2 (7 bases). The CDR3 totals 15 residues. Trimming stripped 2 bases from V and 1 base from J, with 9 bases between. The germline CDR1 and CDR2 sequences are SGHNT and YENEEA.

This clone was seen a handful of times. The genes are TRBV23-1 and TRBJ2-7, with D unclear. TRBV23-1 is flagged as an ORF with uncertain function. Deletions cut 1 base from V and 5 bases from J, with 18 bases between. CDR3 size: 16 residues. CDR3 amino acids: CASSQLSDSDLNEQYV. The CDR3 DNA sequence: TGCGCCAGCAGTCAATTAAGTGACTCCGACCTAAACGAGCAGTACGTC.

A few counts support this clone. The chain uses TRBV5-4 and TRBJ2-5; D is undetermined. V was pared by 2 bases and J by 3 bases, with 11 bases between. CDR1 SGHNT and CDR2 YYREEE come from the germline V gene (reference sequence). The CDR3 length is 14 residues. The CDR3 coding sequence is TGTGCCAGCAGCTTATCGGCGGTCAAAGAGACCCAGTACTTC. Translating gives CASSLSAVKETQYF.

This sequence joins TRBV15 and TRBJ1-3; D is perhaps TRBD1 (5 bases). Germline values: CDR1 LNHNV, CDR2 YYDKDF (reference sequence). This CDR3 has 16 amino acids. V was shortened by 5 bases and J by 5 bases, with 19 bases between the two germline ends. CDR3 sequence: CATSSGVRGYRNTIYF. Written as DNA, the CDR3 is TGTGCCACCAGCTCCGGGGTACGGGGGTACAGAAACACCATATATTTT.

This clone appeared a few times. This chain links TRBV2 with TRBJ2-7; D tentatively fits TRBD1 or TRBD2 (5 bases each). The CDR3 has 11 residues. CDR1 SNHLY and CDR2 FYNNEI come from the germline V gene. The V end was cut by 3 bases, the J end by 6 bases, with 6 bases between. In DNA form, the CDR3 reads TGTGCCAGCAGTGATGGGGGCGAGCAGTACTTC. This gives the protein CASSDGGEQYF.

The sample holds many counts of this clone. This chain connects TRBV30 to TRBJ2-6; D ambiguous. The V gene's germline CDR1 is GTSNPN and CDR2 SVGIG (reference sequence). There are 13 residues in the CDR3. For the CDR3, the DNA is TGTGCTTTGGATGGGGCTGGGGCCAACGTCCTGACTTTC. Translation: CALDGAGANVLTF.

V is TRBV30 and J is TRBJ1-5; the D gene is possibly TRBD1 (5 bases). Trimming removed 0 bases from V and 5 bases from J, with 8 bases in between. Germline V lookup: CDR1 GTSNPN, CDR2 SVGIG (reference sequence). The CDR3 loop spans 13 amino acids. The CDR3 protein is CAWSVGRDQPQHF. CDR3 coding DNA: TGTGCCTGGAGTGTGGGGCGTGATCAGCCCCAGCATTTT.

The chain uses TRBV30 and TRBJ1-1, with TRBD1 identical over 8 bases. Germline V gives CDR1 GTSNPN, CDR2 SVGIG (reference sequence). This CDR3 comprises 15 residues. Germline trimming cut 2 bases from V and 1 base from J; bases unmatched to any gene: 6. CDR3 sequence reads: CAWSPIGQGNTEAFF. Written as DNA, the CDR3 is TGTGCCTGGAGTCCGATTGGACAGGGGAACACTGAAGCTTTCTTT.

CDR3 DNA: TGCGCCAGCAGCCAACCCCGACTAGCCAAAAACATTCAGTACTTC. Amino acids: CASSQPRLAKNIQYF. V is TRBV4-1 and J is TRBJ2-4, with no clear D. The V end was cut by 2 bases, the J end by 0 bases, with 8 bases between. Germline loops: CDR1 MGHRA, CDR2 YSYEKL. CDR3 length: 15 amino acids.

This clone was detected a few times. The CDR3 DNA reads as TGTGCCAGCAGCCAAAGAGGGACAGGAGGGGATGAAAAACTGTTTTTT. Protein product: CASSQRGTGGDEKLFF. The V call is TRBV4-2, the J call TRBJ1-4; 8 nucleotides match TRBD1. In germline, CDR1 is LGHNA, CDR2 YNFKEQ. This CDR3 has 16 amino acids. The V gene end was trimmed by 2 bases and the J gene end by 6 bases; junction bases not matched to a gene: 8.

Comment on this clone: The sample has other DNA sequences that encode this CDR3 too. V gene TRBV29-1 combines with J gene TRBJ2-7; D uncertain. The CDR3 contains 11 residues. Germline CDR1 is SQVTM and CDR2 is ANQGSEA. Trimming left V 3 bases short and J 4 bases short, with 7 bases between. The CDR3 loop reads CSVDTGYEQYV. The CDR3 coding sequence is TGCAGCGTTGATACGGGTTACGAGCAGTACGTC.

This clone was detected a few times. V and J are TRBV9 and TRBJ1-2, with D possibly being TRBD1 (6 bases). Germline CDR1 is SGDLS and CDR2 is YYNGEE. The CDR3 length is 15 residues. The V end lost 0 bases, the J end lost 5 bases, and 14 bases lay between the germline ends. This chain's CDR3 is CASSVGAGTNYGYTF. CDR3 coding DNA: TGTGCCAGCAGCGTAGGTGCCGGGACAAATTATGGCTACACCTTC.

This clone was found a few times. V is TRBV18 and J is TRBJ2-2; 7 bases align to TRBD2. The CDR3 spans 15 residues. J lost 3 bases, V lost 1 base, and 2 bases had no gene match. Looked up from germline, CDR1 is KGHSH and CDR2 is LQKENI. Here the CDR3 reads CASSPRSGDTGELFF. In DNA, the CDR3 is TGTGCCAGCTCACCACGGAGCGGGGACACCGGGGAGCTGTTTTTT.

The J gene is TRBJ2-7, the V gene TRBV5-4; D ambiguous. Trimming stripped 0 bases from V and 2 bases from J, with 9 bases between. Germline CDR1 reads SGHNT; CDR2 reads YYREEE (reference sequence). This CDR3 comprises 14 residues. CDR3 loop: CASSLDPAAYEQYV. For the CDR3, the DNA is TGTGCCAGCAGCTTGGATCCGGCCGCCTACGAGCAGTACGTC.

In its sample, this clone was seen a few times. The chain couples TRBV7-8 to TRBJ2-3; 12 bases match TRBD2. CDR1 SGHVS and CDR2 FQNEAQ come from the germline V gene. The CDR3 sequence is 14 residues long. The V and J ends lost 6 bases and 7 bases, in that order; junction bases with no gene match: 5. In DNA form, the CDR3 reads TGTGCCAGCAGAAGGACTAGCGGGATAAATACGCAGTATTTT. It is translated as CASRRTSGINTQYF.

The gene calls are TRBV4-3 and TRBJ2-2; 8 nucleotides line up with TRBD2. The V gene end was trimmed by 3 bases and the J gene end by 6 bases; junction bases not matched to a gene: 6. The CDR3 consists of 15 residues. Germline loops: CDR1 LGHNA, CDR2 YSLEER. The CDR3 sequence: CASSQPRGAPGELFF. CDR3 bases: TGCGCCAGCAGCCAGCCGCGGGGGGCACCCGGGGAGCTGTTTTTT.

The chain joins TRBV9 to TRBJ2-1, with TRBD1 as a possible D gene (7 bases). Trimming removed 3 bases at V and 4 bases at J, with 11 bases between. CDR1 SGDLS and CDR2 YYNGEE come from the germline V gene. The CDR3 covers 14 residues. CDR3: CASSATGRYNEQFF. CDR3 in DNA: TGTGCCAGCAGCGCGACAGGGAGGTACAATGAGCAGTTCTTC.

This clone came up a few times. The chain uses TRBV18 and TRBJ2-3; D possibly uses TRBD1 or TRBD2 (6 bases each). The CDR3 is 16 residues long. V dropped 2 bases and J dropped 1 base, with 13 bases sitting between them. Germline CDR1 is KGHSH and CDR2 is LQKENI. In nucleotides, the CDR3 is TGTGCCAGCTCACCATGGGGGGCGCTCGGCACAGATACGCAGTATTTT. It yields the protein CASSPWGALGTDTQYF.

This chain joins TRBV4-3 and TRBJ1-4; D is unclear. The CDR3 spans 14 residues. V shed 0 bases and J shed 4 bases, with 6 bases lying between them. Looked up from germline, CDR1 is LGHNA and CDR2 is YSLEER. CDR3 amino acids: CASSQERHNEKLFF. The CDR3 coding sequence is TGCGCCAGCAGCCAAGAGAGGCATAATGAAAAACTGTTTTTT.

The CDR3, as DNA: TGCGCCAGCAGCTCCCGCAGGGGGCCTAGCACAGATACGCAGTATTTT. Encoded protein: CASSSRRGPSTDTQYF. The chain carries TRBV5-1 and TRBJ2-3; 8 bases align to TRBD1. The CDR3 contains 16 residues. The ends lost 3 bases at V and 0 bases at J; junction bases unmatched: 6. Germline values: CDR1 SGHRS, CDR2 YFSETQ.

This clone was counted a few times. The chain couples TRBV4-3 to TRBJ1-1, with no clear D. This CDR3 spans 15 amino acids. Germline V gives CDR1 LGHNA, CDR2 YSLEER. Deletions cut 0 bases from V and 3 bases from J, with 11 bases between. The CDR3 DNA sequence: TGCGCCAGCAGCCAAGAAGGATTTGGGGACACTGAAGCTTTCTTT. Its protein is CASSQEGFGDTEAFF.

The gene calls are TRBV7-3 and TRBJ2-7; 7 bases align to TRBD1. The CDR3 contains 13 residues. CDR1 and CDR2 (germline): SGHTA, FQGTGA. Trimming cost V 5 bases and J 2 bases; bases outside gene matches: 3. CDR3 sequence (DNA): TGTGCCAGCAGCATGGGGACAGCCTACGAGCAGTACTTC. It yields the protein CASSMGTAYEQYF.